One T cell receptor beta chain is described in this entry. This receptor's antigen is unknown. Per-base quality was not reported, and no clone a single base away is much larger than it. The trial excluded patients who had a history of autoimmune disease or who were on systemic immunosuppression. Peripheral blood for TCR sequencing was drawn from every dose cohort at baseline, at cycle 4 day 1 and at cycle 7 day 1. The samples were drawn from a first-in-human, open-label, multicenter phase I dose-escalation trial of ivuxolimab. Adults with locally advanced or metastatic melanoma, renal cell, hepatocellular, or head and neck squamous cell carcinoma were enrolled in the trial. Before TCR sequencing, CD4+ and CD8+ T cells were separately sorted from peripheral blood. For sequencing of the TCRbeta CDR3 region, genomic DNA was extracted from the sorted cells. TCRbeta CDR3 regions were sequenced using the immunoSEQ Assay. TCRdb mirrors the immuneACCESS table, restricted to in-frame sequences. Some clones are absent from its copies; in checked studies, under half trace to an unresolved V gene, and the reason for the others is unknown. The sample profile shows 70,000 to 95,000 clones; under 90% of them were found once. In total, the top ten clones hold around 7% of the sample.

This entry belongs to a study of OX40 agonist ivuxolimab in advanced cancers. As for the study more broadly: Ivuxolimab, which targeted the costimulatory receptor OX40 (CD134), was an agonistic, fully human IgG2 monoclonal antibody. Intravenous ivuxolimab was administered to patients every 2 weeks at six dose levels: 0.01, 0.1, 0.3, 1.5, 3 and 10 mg/kg. Of the roughly 51 patients in dose escalation, around 19 had hepatocellular carcinoma, some 15 had melanoma, 9 had renal cell carcinoma and 9 had head and neck cancer. In the dose-escalation cohort, nearly 85% of patients were male, and the mean age was 60 years with a range of roughly 20 to 85. Patients were allowed to have had prior anti-PD-1, anti-PD-L1 or anti-CTLA-4 therapy, and 30% to 40% of the dose-escalation patients had been treated with checkpoint inhibitors. Partial responses were achieved by three dose-escalation patients, of whom one had hepatocellular carcinoma and two had cutaneous melanoma. Peripheral TCRbeta sequencing aimed to test whether ivuxolimab altered TCR sequence diversity and caused clonal T-cell expansion. The paper describes the monotherapy dose-escalation part (N of about 52 patients) of the phase I trial of ivuxolimab.

The paper as a whole reports these results and caveats: Low levels of normalized T-cell clonal expansion were also seen in some patients who did not respond. Partial responders in the 0.1-3.0 mg/kg groups had among the lowest normalized peripheral clonal expansion, especially among CD8+ T cells. The antigen specificity of the peripheral T cells that underwent clonal expansion was not determined. After ivuxolimab, expanded clones were on average more numerous among CD8+ T cells than among CD4+ T cells. At doses of 0.1 to 3.0 mg/kg, clonal expansion of both CD4+ and CD8+ blood T cells was observed from baseline to week 6.

The CDR3 contains 15 residues, cysteine and phenylalanine counted. CDR3 DNA only is kept here, 45 bases in frame from base 1. Unmatched junction bases come to 9, with V trimmed by 4 bases and J by 7 bases. The germline V gene specifies SGHRS as CDR1 and YFSETQ as CDR2. This specimen was CD4+ or CD8+ T cells sorted from blood, taken in a trial of the OX40 agonist ivuxolimab. This sequence was found in an adult with an advanced solid tumor such as melanoma, head and neck, liver or kidney cancer. In this chain, TRBV5-1 is recombined with TRBJ1-1, with 11 bases aligning to TRBD1. The CDR3 protein: CASSTGQGAAIEAFF. The DNA reads TGCGCCAGCAGCACCGGACAGGGGGCGGCTATTGAAGCTTTCTTT. Beyond the CDR3, the reference TRBV5-1 and TRBJ1-1 genes provide the residues; the full variable domain reads: KAGVTQTPRYLIKTRGQQVTLSCSPISGHRSVSWYQQTPGQGLQFLFEYFSETQRNKGNFPGRFSGRQFSNSRSEMNVSTLELGDSALYLCASSTGQGAAIEAFFGQGTRLTVV.